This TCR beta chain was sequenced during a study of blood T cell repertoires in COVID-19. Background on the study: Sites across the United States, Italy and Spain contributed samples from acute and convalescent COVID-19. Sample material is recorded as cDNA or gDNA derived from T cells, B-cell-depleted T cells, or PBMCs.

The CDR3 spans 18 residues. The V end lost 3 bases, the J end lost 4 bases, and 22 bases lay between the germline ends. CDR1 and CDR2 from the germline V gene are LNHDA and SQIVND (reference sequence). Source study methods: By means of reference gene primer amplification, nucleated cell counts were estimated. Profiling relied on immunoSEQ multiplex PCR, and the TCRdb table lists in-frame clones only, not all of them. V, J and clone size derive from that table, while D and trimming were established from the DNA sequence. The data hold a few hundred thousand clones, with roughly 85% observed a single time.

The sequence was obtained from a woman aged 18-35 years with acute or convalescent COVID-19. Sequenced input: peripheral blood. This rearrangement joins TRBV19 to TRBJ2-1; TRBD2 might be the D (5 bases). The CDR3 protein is CASSIRMRPRAGYNEQFF. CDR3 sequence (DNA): TGTGCCAGTAGTATTAGAATGAGGCCGCGGGCGGGTTACAATGAGCAGTTCTTC. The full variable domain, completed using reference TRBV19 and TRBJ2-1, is DGGITQSPKYLFRKEGQNVTLSCEQNLNHDAMYWYRQDPGQGLRLIYYSQIVNDFQKGDIAEGYSVSREKKESFPLTVTSAQKNPTAFYLCASSIRMRPRAGYNEQFFGPGTRLTVL.